The 20 T cell receptor delta chains below were found in one sample sequenced in a study of gamma-delta chains in newborns, infants, children. TCRdb redid the clone calls on the reads with CATT. The data hold around 910 delta-chain clones, with roughly 1.7% observed a single time. The sequencing sample was made of blood. The receptors come from a child in good health.

The chain is built from TRDV2 and TRDJ3; 10 nucleotides align to TRDD3. The J gene, not given by TCRdb, was assigned here from a germline match of the nucleotide sequence. The CDR3 sequence is 21 residues long. The germline V gene has CDR1 GEAIGNYY and CDR2 EKD. V was clipped by 0 bases and J by 0 bases; unmatched bases: 10. CDR3 amino acids: CACDTISLGDYGSWDTRQMFF. The CDR3 DNA is TGTGCCTGTGACACCATTTCACTGGGGGATTATGGCTCCTGGGACACCCGACAGATGTTTTTC.

By its share, this clone is large (0.1 to 1%). At the DNA level, this CDR3 is encoded by other sequences in the same sample as well. The chain is built from TRDV2 and TRDJ1; D might be TRDD3 (6 bases). Trimming cost V 1 base and J 0 bases, with 17 bases left between them. CDR3 size: 17 residues. The germline gives CDR1 GEAIGNYY, CDR2 EKD. The chain's CDR3 is CACDTVGGGPYTDKLIF. The DNA for the CDR3 is TGTGCCTGTGACACGGTTGGTGGGGGCCCGTACACCGATAAACTCATCTTT.

On this clone: This sequence is one base from a far larger clone and is likely a read error. This sample includes further DNA sequences coding for the same CDR3. The genes are TRAV29/DV5 and TRDJ1; 8 bases agree with TRDD3. The CDR3 contains 16 residues. The V gene's germline CDR1 is NSMFDY and CDR2 ISSIKDK. CDR3 coding DNA: TGTGCGGCAGCAGCTACCTACTGGGGGGCCACCGATAAACTCATCTTT. Translation gives CAAAATYWGATDKLIF.

In its sample, this clone was seen a few times. This is likely an artifact of a read error, given a far larger clone one base away. The rearrangement uses TRDV1 and TRDJ1, with 12 bases matching TRDD3. The CDR3 runs to 22 residues. After removal of 3 bases from V and 0 bases from J, the junction contained 20 bases not matched to a gene. The germline gives CDR1 TSWWSYY, CDR2 QGS. In DNA, the CDR3 is TGTGCTCTTGGGGACCTCGCCTCCCCGTACTGGGGGATACTTGCTTACACCGATAAACTCATCTTT. Encoded protein: CALGDLASPYWGILAYTDKLIF.

There are a few counts of this clone. This sequence is one base from a far larger clone and is likely a read error. Other nucleotide sequences in the sample specify the same CDR3. The gene calls are TRDV1 and TRDJ1, with 10 bases fitting TRDD3. Germline loops: CDR1 TSWWSYY, CDR2 QGS. This CDR3 is built from 16 residues. The chain's CDR3 is CALASSWGIRNYKLIF. The CDR3 region has the DNA TGTGCTCTTGCTTCTAGCTGGGGGATAAGAAATTACAAACTCATCTTC.

This clone was picked up a small number of times. This likely traces to a read error, being one base from a far larger clone. This chain links TRDV2 with TRDJ1; 12 bases are shared with TRDD3. CDR3 length equals 18 residues. Germline V gives CDR1 GEAIGNYY, CDR2 EKD. CDR3 loop: CACGTLITGGYNTDKLIF. In DNA, the CDR3 is TGTGCCTGTGGCACCCTGATTACTGGGGGATACAACACCGATAAACTCATCTTT.

Regarding this clone: TCRdb attributes to this sequence the protein of a much larger clone, which differs from the DNA translation at residue 10; a read error is likely, and the protein displayed is translated from the DNA. The gene calls are TRDV2 and TRDJ1; D is perhaps TRDD3 (5 bases). Germline V CDR1 and CDR2: GEAIGNYY, EKD. This CDR3 has 15 amino acids. Trimming removed 2 bases at V and 4 bases at J, with 16 bases between. The DNA of the CDR3 is TGTGCCTGTGACATTCTGGGACCCCACATCGATAAACTCATCTTT. Protein: CACDILGPHIDKLIF.

As to this clone: Only one base separates this from a far larger clonotype, so it likely reflects a read error. J is TRDJ3 and V is TRDV2; D gene ambiguous. V gave up 5 bases and J gave up 0 bases, with 16 bases separating them. CDR1 is GEAIGNYY, CDR2 EKD, per germline. The CDR3 is 18 amino acids. CDR3 in DNA: TGTGCCTGTGGCACAGCTTGGGAAAGCTCCTGGGACACCCGACAGATGTTTTTC. Protein: CACGTAWESSWDTRQMFF.

A few counts support this clone. TCRdb records a much larger clone's protein for this DNA, with a difference at residue 4 that likely arises from a read error; the protein given is the translation of the DNA. The V and J genes are TRDV1 and TRDJ1; TRDD3 aligns across 10 bases. This CDR3 spans 16 amino acids. V dropped 7 bases and J dropped 5; count of bases not matched to a gene: 13. Germline CDR1 TSWWSYY, CDR2 QGS. The CDR3 DNA follows: TGTGCTCTTGAGGACTCCCGAGGGGGGGATACGGATAAACTCATCTTT. This translates into CALEDSRGGDTDKLIF.

A few counts support this clone. A read error is the likely source, as a far larger clone sits one nucleotide away. J is TRDJ1 and V is TRDV1; the D gene could be TRDD2 or TRDD3 (6 bases each). The germline gives CDR1 TSWWSYY, CDR2 QGS. CDR3 length: 19 amino acids. Deletions cut 1 base from V and 0 bases from J, with 21 bases between. The CDR3 reads CALGEPLLRGDLYTDKLIF. The CDR3 DNA is TGTGCTCTTGGGGAACCTCTCCTACGAGGGGATCTCTACACCGATAAACTCATCTTT.

Of note for this clone: The likely explanation is a read error, given a far larger clone one base away. This chain links TRDV2 with TRDJ3; TRDD3 might be the D (6 bases). The CDR3 totals 25 residues. Between the trimmed V and J ends, which lost 3 bases and 0 bases, there was a span of 35 bases. Germline CDR1 GEAIGNYY, CDR2 EKD. CDR3 bases: TGTGCCTGTGACGCCACCACGCTTGGGAGGGGGAATCTAGTTCCAAGCTCCTGGGACACCCGACAGATGTTTTTC. The encoded protein is CACDATTLGRGNLVPSSWDTRQMFF.

This clone turned up a few times. Translating this DNA gives a protein that differs at residue 15 from the TCRdb one, which belongs to a much larger clone; a read error is likely, and the protein shown is this translation. CDR3 region: CACDTLNGGPPGYTAKLIF. The CDR3 DNA sequence: TGTGCCTGTGACACCTTGAATGGGGGGCCTCCCGGCTACACCGCTAAACTCATCTTT. The rearrangement links TRDV2 to TRDJ1; D perhaps matches TRDD3 (6 bases). CDR1 and CDR2 from the germline V gene are GEAIGNYY and EKD. The CDR3 runs 19 residues.

As to this clone: This sequence is one base from a far larger clone and is likely a read error. V is TRDV2 and J is TRDJ1; D is unclear. The CDR3 has 17 residues. Germline assignment: CDR1 GEAIGNYY and CDR2 EKD. CDR3: CACDTVSSKREDDKLTF. The CDR3 coding sequence is TGTGCCTGTGACACCGTAAGCTCTAAGAGGGAGGACGATAAACTCACCTTT.

This clone has a handful of counts. It is likely a read error: a sequence one base away is far more abundant. Distinct nucleotide sequences in the sample also encode this CDR3. The chain is built from TRDV2 and TRDJ3, with D maybe TRDD3 (6 bases). This CDR3 is 25 amino acids long. Trimming took 3 bases from V and 0 from J, leaving 35 bases between them. CDR1 and CDR2 (germline): GEAIGNYY, EKD. In DNA form, the CDR3 reads TGTGCCTGTGACGCTACCACGCTTGGGAGGGGGAATCTAGTTTCAAGCTCCTGGGACACCCGACAGATGTTTTTC. It encodes CACDATTLGRGNLVSSSWDTRQMFF.

This clone was picked up a small number of times. A far larger clone is just one base off, so this is likely a read error. This chain joins TRDV2 and TRDJ1; 8 bases agree with TRDD3. Trimming removed 0 bases from V and 0 bases from J; junction bases left unmatched: 20. CDR3 size: 21 residues. The germline V gene encodes CDR1 GEAIGNYY and CDR2 EKD. CDR3 amino acids: CACDTVAPSLLGAPYTDKLIF. The CDR3 nucleotides read TGTGCCTGTGACACCGTCGCCCCTTCTTTACTGGGGGCCCCCTACACCGATAAACTCATCTTT.

This clone was seen a few times. Since a far larger clone is one base different, this is likely a read error. Other DNA sequences in the same sample also yield this CDR3. V gene TRDV2 combines with J gene TRDJ1; D gene uncertain. V lost 2 bases and J lost 0, with 12 bases in between. The V gene's germline CDR1 is GEAIGNYY and CDR2 EKD. This CDR3 region has 15 residues. In nucleotides, the CDR3 is TGTGCCTGTGACATTCTAGGACCCCACACCGATAAACTCATCTTT. It codes for CACDILGPHTDKLIF.

This clone counts as hyperexpanded. In the same sample, other DNA sequences code for this CDR3. V and J are TRDV2 and TRDJ2; D possibly corresponds to TRDD3 (6 bases). CDR3 length: 16 amino acids. CDR1 is GEAIGNYY and CDR2 is EKD in the germline V gene. Trimming took off 4 bases at V and 5 bases at J, with 19 bases between the two ends. CDR3: CACDSVGGLITAQLFF. CDR3 nucleotides: TGTGCCTGTGATTCGGTGGGGGGTCTTATTACAGCACAACTCTTCTTT.

On this clone: A far larger clone is off by one base, so a read error is likely. The chain has TRDV2 and TRDJ3, with 8 bases lining up with TRDD3. The CDR3 is 19 residues long. Germline V gene data show CDR1 as GEAIGNYY and CDR2 as EKD. This CDR3 is CARDTVWGTSSWDTRQMFF. As DNA, the CDR3 is TGTGCCCGTGACACCGTCTGGGGGACCAGCTCCTGGGACACCCGACAGATGTTTTTC.

This clone was picked up a small number of times. It is likely a read error: a sequence one base away is far more abundant. The same CDR3 arises from other DNA sequences in this sample as well. The CDR3 spells CALGELRRYSDKLIF. Here the CDR3 DNA reads TGTGCCCTTGGGGAACTAAGACGTTACTCCGATAAACTCATCTTT. The chain links TRDV1 to TRDJ1; possibly TRDD3 for D (5 bases). From germline, CDR1 is TSWWSYY and CDR2 QGS. This CDR3 region has 15 residues.

In this sample, this clone turned up a few times. The chain carries TRDV2 and TRDJ1; tentative D call: TRDD2 (5 bases). Trimming stripped 0 bases from V and 2 bases from J, with 27 bases between. The CDR3 is 20 amino acids. Germline CDR1 reads GEAIGNYY; CDR2 reads EKD. CDR3 sequence reads: CACDTYYSSTGPSVTDKLIF. CDR3 nucleotide sequence: TGTGCCTGTGACACCTACTATTCCTCTACGGGACCCTCAGTAACCGATAAACTCATCTTT.